This record covers a single T cell receptor (beta chain). These data are taken from a study of T cell responses to AZD1222 COVID-19 vaccine. Data came from immunoSEQ multiplex PCR; TCRdb stores just in-frame clones and leaves some out. The table lists 150,000 to 180,000 clones, about nine tenths of them singletons, with 3% to 3.5% in the top ten. From germline, CDR1 is LNHDA and CDR2 SQIVND (reference sequence). The CDR3 runs 14 residues. V was clipped by 3 bases and J by 2 bases; unmatched bases: 2. The sample consisted of peripheral blood, taken on day 0 of AZD1222 vaccination. V and J are TRBV19 and TRBJ2-7; TRBD2 aligns across 9 bases. This clonotype was sampled from an adult in good health. CDR3 sequence reads: CASSIGGGAYEQYF. In DNA form, the CDR3 reads TGTGCCAGTAGTATCGGCGGGGGGGCCTACGAGCAGTACTTC.